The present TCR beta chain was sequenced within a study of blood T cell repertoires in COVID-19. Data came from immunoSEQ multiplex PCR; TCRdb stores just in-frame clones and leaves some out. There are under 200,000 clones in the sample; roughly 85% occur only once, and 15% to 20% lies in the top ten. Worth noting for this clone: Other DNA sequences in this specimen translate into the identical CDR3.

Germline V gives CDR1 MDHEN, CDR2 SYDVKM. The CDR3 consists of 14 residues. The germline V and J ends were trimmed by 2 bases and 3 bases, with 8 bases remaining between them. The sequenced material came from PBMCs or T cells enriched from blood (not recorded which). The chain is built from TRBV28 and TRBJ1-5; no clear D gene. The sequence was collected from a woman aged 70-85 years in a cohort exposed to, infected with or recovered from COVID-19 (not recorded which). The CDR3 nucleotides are TGTGCCAGCAGTTTAACGGGAGTCAATCAGCCCCAGCATTTT. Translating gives CASSLTGVNQPQHF.